This entry describes one T cell receptor beta chain. Its cognate antigen is unknown. The CDR3 loop spans 15 amino acids. V lost 5 bases and J 3 bases, leaving 14 bases between the germline ends. Germline values: CDR1 LNHDA, CDR2 SQIVND (reference sequence). This specimen belongs to a study of T cell repertoires in cytomegalovirus infection. Study summary: Public TCR beta signatures indicated both CMV infection and matching HLA type. Study outcomes and limitations: Ex vivo, HLA-C-restricted CMV-specific TCR beta clonotypes prevailed over the rest of the response.

TCRdb reprocessed the reads via MiXCR and lists one record per CDR3 protein. The table has fewer than 550,000 distinct CDR3 sequences, approximately 17% seen once. The rearrangement uses TRBV19 and TRBJ1-5, with D unclear. The sequence was collected from a human donor in good health (CMV status not recorded). Some clones in this sample may be carry-over from other donors' samples. Material: CD8+ T cells from PBMCs. CDR3 nucleotide sequence: TGTGCCAGTAGTCGGACCGGGCAGACCAATCAGCCCCAGCATTTT. It codes for CASSRTGQTNQPQHF.